This entry lists 28 T cell receptor beta chains sequenced from one sample in a study of T cell responses to AZD1222 COVID-19 vaccine. Profiling relied on immunoSEQ multiplex PCR, and the TCRdb table lists in-frame clones only, not all of them. The sample records some 150,000 clones, about 92% being singletons. The source was peripheral blood, collected on day 0 of AZD1222 vaccination. The receptors come from an adult in good health.

The V call is TRBV27, the J call TRBJ1-2; D might be TRBD1 (6 bases). Trimming took 7 bases from V and 7 from J, leaving 19 bases between them. The CDR3 runs 14 residues. Germline-derived CDR1 and CDR2 are MNHEY and SMNVEV (reference sequence). For the CDR3, the DNA is TGTGCCAGCACCCCTATGGGGCAGGGGTTTGGCTACACCTTC. Its protein product is CASTPMGQGFGYTF.

The chain carries TRBV7-6 and TRBJ1-3; D might be TRBD1 (5 bases). The CDR3 has 16 residues. V shed 3 bases and J shed 0 bases, with 12 bases lying between them. Germline V lookup: CDR1 SGHVS, CDR2 FNYEAQ. The DNA for the CDR3 is TGTGCCAGCAGCTTGGGGGGACCCCGCTCTGGAAACACCATATATTTT. Translating gives CASSLGGPRSGNTIYF.

The chain joins TRBV6-2 or TRBV6-3 to TRBJ1-1; TRBD1 aligns across 8 bases. Germline assignment: CDR1 MNHEY and CDR2 SVGEGT. The junction had 9 bases not matched to a gene; V was cut back by 2 bases and J by 7 bases. This CDR3 is 15 amino acids long. CDR3 region: CASSYPRQGKVEAFF. CDR3 nucleotides: TGTGCCAGCAGTTACCCCCGACAGGGGAAGGTTGAAGCTTTCTTT.

The chain couples TRBV24-1 to TRBJ2-5; D gene uncertain. CDR3 size: 12 residues. The V and J ends lost 5 bases and 4 bases respectively, with 7 bases between them. The V gene's germline CDR1 is KGHDR and CDR2 SFDVKD. For the CDR3, the DNA is TGTGCCACCAGTGGCGACGGAGAGACCCAGTACTTC. Its protein is CATSGDGETQYF.

The chain is built from TRBV6-5 and TRBJ1-3; 7 bases line up with TRBD1. Germline V CDR1 and CDR2: MNHEY, SVGAGI. V dropped 7 bases and J dropped 4; count of bases not matched to a gene: 7. The CDR3 loop spans 14 amino acids. CDR3 sequence (DNA): TGTGCCAGCATAGTAGGGGGCTCAGGAAACACCATATATTTT. As protein: CASIVGGSGNTIYF.

V gene TRBV7-2 combines with J gene TRBJ2-1; TRBD2 matches 16 bases. This CDR3 is 18 amino acids long. V dropped 4 bases and J dropped 2; count of bases not matched to a gene: 5. Per germline, CDR1 SGHTA and CDR2 FQGNSA. The DNA for the CDR3 is TGTGCCAGCAGCTCGCCGGGACTAGCGGGGGGGACCTACAATGAGCAGTTCTTC. Its translation: CASSSPGLAGGTYNEQFF.

As for this clone: Other nucleotide sequences from this sample produce the same CDR3. V and J are TRBV7-6 and TRBJ2-5, with D possibly TRBD2 on 6 matching bases. Germline V gene data show CDR1 as SGHVS and CDR2 as FNYEAQ. The ends were cut back, 1 base at V and 5 bases at J, with 11 bases in the middle. This CDR3 contains 14 residues. CDR3: CASSLGGGIETQYF. The DNA for the CDR3 is TGTGCCAGCAGCTTAGGTGGCGGGATCGAGACCCAGTACTTC.

This sequence joins TRBV7-2 and TRBJ2-3, with 8 bases lining up with TRBD2. CDR3 length: 14 residues. With 5 bases clipped from V and 3 bases from J, the junction kept 4 bases outside the gene matches. Germline CDR1 reads SGHTA; CDR2 reads FQGNSA. The chain's CDR3 is CASSPGLVTDTQYF. CDR3 coding DNA: TGTGCCAGCAGCCCGGGACTAGTAACAGATACGCAGTATTTT.

This clone has a handful of counts. The V gene is TRBV7-3, the J gene TRBJ2-2, with D perhaps TRBD2 (6 bases). V was shortened by 5 bases and J by 5 bases, with 12 bases between the two germline ends. Germline V gene data show CDR1 as SGHTA and CDR2 as FQGTGA. This CDR3 comprises 14 residues. The CDR3: CASSRGSRTGELFF. The CDR3 DNA reads as TGTGCCAGCAGCCGGGGGAGTCGGACCGGGGAGCTGTTTTTT.

The rearrangement links TRBV7-9 to TRBJ1-3; possible D gene TRBD1, 6 bases. Germline V CDR1 and CDR2: SEHNR, FQNEAQ (reference sequence). Trimming shortened V by 4 bases and J by 3 bases, and 16 bases separated the two germline ends. This CDR3 region has 16 residues. CDR3 loop: CASSSPGQGIGNTIYF. In nucleotides, the CDR3 is TGTGCCAGCAGCTCGCCCGGCCAGGGGATTGGAAACACCATATATTTT.

This chain joins TRBV18 and TRBJ2-5, with TRBD2 identical over 9 bases. J lost 2 bases, V lost 8 bases, and 9 bases had no gene match. The CDR3 sequence is 15 residues long. Germline-derived CDR1 and CDR2 are KGHSH and LQKENI. The CDR3 region is CASGPNSGSQETQYF. The CDR3 DNA sequence: TGTGCCAGCGGACCCAATAGCGGGAGTCAAGAGACCCAGTACTTC.

This chain joins TRBV28 and TRBJ1-2; 9 bases are a match to TRBD1. The CDR3 length is 15 residues. The V gene end was trimmed by 5 bases and the J gene end by 4 bases; junction bases not matched to a gene: 8. Per germline, CDR1 MDHEN and CDR2 SYDVKM. The CDR3 DNA reads TGTGCCAGCAGTCCGCCTGGACAGGGGTCCTATGGCTACACCTTC. Translated: CASSPPGQGSYGYTF.

The chain recombines TRBV11-2 with TRBJ2-5, with D hard to call. Germline V gene lookup returns CDR1 SGHAT and CDR2 FQNNGV. The CDR3 length is 13 residues. The V end was cut by 8 bases, the J end by 2 bases, with 12 bases between. The CDR3 DNA reads TGTGCCAGCTTCAGTCAGACTCAAGAGACCCAGTACTTC. Translating it yields CASFSQTQETQYF.

The V call is TRBV7-9, the J call TRBJ2-5, with no clear D. The CDR3 runs to 16 residues. The germline gives CDR1 SEHNR, CDR2 FQNEAQ (reference sequence). V gave up 4 bases and J gave up 2 bases, with 17 bases separating them. CDR3 sequence (DNA): TGTGCCAGCAGCTCCCGGTCGGGTGACATTCAAGAGACCCAGTACTTC. Its translation: CASSSRSGDIQETQYF.

The V call is TRBV7-8, the J call TRBJ1-1, with D perhaps matching TRBD1 (5 bases). Germline assignment: CDR1 SGHVS and CDR2 FQNEAQ. V dropped 5 bases and J dropped 4 bases, with 11 bases sitting between them. This CDR3 is 13 amino acids long. The chain's CDR3 is CASSIIGVTEAFF. The CDR3 nucleotides are TGTGCCAGCAGCATTATAGGGGTCACTGAAGCTTTCTTT.

The V and J genes are TRBV7-8 and TRBJ2-1; TRBD2 might be the D (6 bases). The germline V gene encodes CDR1 SGHVS and CDR2 FQNEAQ. V was cut by 1 base and J by 0 bases, with 7 bases left in between. The CDR3 consists of 15 residues. This CDR3 reads CASSLGDSSYNEQFF. DNA for the CDR3: TGTGCCAGCAGCTTAGGGGACTCCTCCTACAATGAGCAGTTCTTC.

The gene calls are TRBV5-1 and TRBJ1-3; 9 bases are shared with TRBD1. The CDR3 runs to 15 residues. Trimming cost V 7 bases and J 0 bases; bases outside gene matches: 5. Germline lookup yields CDR1 SGHRS and CDR2 YFSETQ. CDR3 coding DNA: TGCGCCAGCCGACCGGGACAGGGCTCTGGAAACACCATATATTTT. Protein sequence: CASRPGQGSGNTIYF.

In DNA, the CDR3 is TGCGCCAGCAGCTTGGTAGGCTTCGAGCAGTTCTTC. Its protein product is CASSLVGFEQFF. The rearrangement uses TRBV5-1 and TRBJ2-1; D gene uncertain. The CDR3 runs to 12 residues. Germline V gene lookup returns CDR1 SGHRS and CDR2 YFSETQ. With 0 bases removed from V and 10 bases from J, the gap between germline ends came to 8 bases.

This clone was observed a single time. The chain employs TRBV5-8 and TRBJ2-7, with D perhaps TRBD2 (5 bases). V lost 5 bases to trimming and J lost 5 bases, with 14 bases between them. The germline CDR1 and CDR2 sequences are SGHTS and YDEGEE. CDR3 length: 13 residues. CDR3 sequence reads: CASSPWESHEQYF. The CDR3 DNA sequence: TGTGCCAGCAGTCCTTGGGAGTCCCACGAGCAGTACTTC.

The chain has TRBV2 and TRBJ1-5, with D perhaps matching TRBD1 (5 bases). The CDR3 runs to 14 residues. Per the germline V gene, CDR1 is SNHLY and CDR2 is FYNNEI. Between the trimmed V and J ends, which lost 2 bases and 11 bases, there was a span of 16 bases. Here the CDR3 DNA reads TGTGCCAGCAGTGAATGGGGGGGTCAAGGAGCCCAGCATTTT. It encodes CASSEWGGQGAQHF.

The CDR3 sequence: CASSLADRPNQPQHF. The CDR3 DNA sequence: TGTGCCAGCAGCTTGGCTGACAGGCCCAATCAGCCCCAGCATTTT. The J gene is TRBJ1-5, the V gene TRBV5-6; TRBD1 might be the D (6 bases). The germline V gene encodes CDR1 SGHDT and CDR2 YYEEEE. The CDR3 covers 15 residues. Trimming left V 0 bases short and J 3 bases short, with 10 bases between.

The chain combines TRBV7-8 with TRBJ2-5; D may be TRBD1 or TRBD2 (5 bases each). Trimming took 3 bases from V and 7 from J, leaving 18 bases between them. Germline-derived CDR1 and CDR2 are SGHVS and FQNEAQ. The CDR3 loop spans 15 amino acids. The CDR3 spells CASSFLGRLGVTQYF. The DNA for the CDR3 is TGTGCCAGCAGCTTTTTGGGACGCTTAGGGGTGACCCAGTACTTC.

V usage is TRBV18 and J usage is TRBJ2-1, with 9 bases fitting TRBD1. This CDR3 contains 16 residues. The V and J ends lost 1 base and 8 bases, in that order; junction bases with no gene match: 9. From germline, CDR1 is KGHSH and CDR2 LQKENI. CDR3 in amino acids: CASSPLGDRVLYEQFF. CDR3 in DNA: TGTGCCAGCTCACCACTCGGGGACAGGGTCCTGTATGAGCAGTTCTTC.

The rearrangement links TRBV19 to TRBJ1-3; unclear D gene. This CDR3 is 18 amino acids long. Germline lookup yields CDR1 LNHDA and CDR2 SQIVND (reference sequence). V lost 4 bases and J lost 0, with 19 bases in between. The CDR3 here is CASSKNSQSLSSGNTIYF. The CDR3 DNA sequence: TGTGCCAGTAGTAAGAACTCACAGTCTCTGAGCTCTGGAAACACCATATATTTT.

The count of this clone is one. The CDR3 spells CASKKTGGSGNTIYF. The CDR3 DNA follows: TGTGCCAGCAAGAAGACAGGGGGCTCTGGAAACACCATATATTTT. This rearrangement joins TRBV6-5 to TRBJ1-3; 9 nucleotides agree with TRBD1. CDR3 length: 15 amino acids. J was trimmed by 0 bases and V by 7 bases; bases with no gene match: 4. CDR1 and CDR2 from the germline V gene are MNHEY and SVGAGI.

The sample holds one count of this clone. V usage is TRBV29-1 and J usage is TRBJ1-1; D unresolved. The CDR3 extends over 14 amino acids. Germline V gene lookup returns CDR1 SQVTM and CDR2 ANQGSEA. The V end lost 7 bases, the J end lost 1 base, and 16 bases lay between the germline ends. CDR3 in DNA: TGCAGCGCCGAACAAAGGGCAGCGAACACTGAAGCTTTCTTT. This encodes CSAEQRAANTEAFF.

V and J are TRBV18 and TRBJ2-3; 8 bases line up with TRBD1. The CDR3 has 16 residues. In germline, CDR1 is KGHSH, CDR2 LQKENI. The ends lost 3 bases at V and 2 bases at J; junction bases unmatched: 7. The CDR3: CASSPLGTGHTDTQYF. The CDR3 coding sequence is TGTGCCAGCTCACCGCTTGGGACAGGACACACAGATACGCAGTATTTT.

This clone showed up just once. V gene TRBV19 combines with J gene TRBJ1-1; tentative D call: TRBD1 (6 bases). Between the trimmed V and J ends, which lost 5 bases and 5 bases, there was a span of 18 bases. Germline CDR1 reads LNHDA; CDR2 reads SQIVND (reference sequence). CDR3 length: 15 amino acids. CDR3 DNA: TGTGCCAGTAGTCTACCTTCGACAGGTGGGACTGAAGCTTTCTTT. This gives the protein CASSLPSTGGTEAFF.